The 15 T cell receptor beta chains below were found in one sample sequenced in a study of T cell responses to AZD1222 COVID-19 vaccine. Using immunoSEQ multiplex PCR, the repertoire was profiled, and TCRdb retains in-frame clones only, with some absent. There are 100,000 to 150,000 clones in the sample; more than 80% occur only once, and 3.5% to 5.5% lies in the top ten. Sequences were derived from peripheral blood, sampled 28 days after the second AZD1222 dose. Every receptor here comes from an adult who received the AZD1222 COVID-19 vaccine.

The V gene is TRBV30, the J gene TRBJ1-6; D gene ambiguous. CDR3 length: 12 amino acids. Germline V gene data show CDR1 as GTSNPN and CDR2 as SVGIG (reference sequence). Trimming cost V 5 bases and J 3 bases, with 5 bases left between them. DNA for the CDR3: TGTGCCTGGGGCTTCTATAATTCACCCCTCCACTTT. Amino acid sequence: CAWGFYNSPLHF.

This clone was detected only a few times. The rearrangement links TRBV9 to TRBJ2-6; perhaps D is TRBD1 or TRBD2 (5 bases each). Trimming took 7 bases from V and 0 from J, leaving 14 bases between them. CDR3 size: 16 residues. Germline assignment: CDR1 SGDLS and CDR2 YYNGEE. CDR3 region: CASSPGTSSGANVLTF. The CDR3 nucleotides read TGTGCCAGCTCTCCAGGGACCTCCTCTGGGGCCAACGTCCTGACTTTC.

The rearrangement uses TRBV4-1 and TRBJ1-2; D gene uncertain. Per germline, CDR1 MGHRA and CDR2 YSYEKL. The CDR3 runs to 14 residues. V lost 1 base and J 4 bases, leaving 10 bases between the germline ends. CDR3: CASSQGEEAYGYTF. The CDR3 region has the DNA TGCGCCAGCAGCCAAGGGGAGGAGGCCTATGGCTACACCTTC.

This clone was seen a handful of times. The chain employs TRBV4-2 and TRBJ1-4; 8 bases line up with TRBD1. The CDR3 is 15 amino acids. CDR1 and CDR2 from the germline V gene are LGHNA and YNFKEQ. V shed 0 bases, J shed 7 bases, and the junction held 4 bases outside the gene matches. CDR3 in amino acids: CASSQEVTGVEKLFF. CDR3 DNA sequence: TGTGCCAGCAGCCAAGAAGTGACAGGGGTTGAAAAACTGTTTTTT.

The chain carries TRBV2 and TRBJ2-7; the D gene is possibly TRBD1 (5 bases). The V gene lost 6 bases and the J gene lost 6 bases, with 18 bases spanning the gap. The CDR3 covers 14 residues. Germline assignment: CDR1 SNHLY and CDR2 FYNNEI. As DNA, the CDR3 is TGTGCCAGCAGACGCCAACTGCAGGGAAGCGAGCAGTACTTC. It codes for CASRRQLQGSEQYF.

The rearrangement links TRBV28 to TRBJ1-2, with TRBD1 as a possible D gene (6 bases). The V and J ends lost 5 bases and 0 bases respectively, with 22 bases between them. Germline CDR1 and CDR2: MDHEN and SYDVKM. The CDR3 runs to 18 residues. CDR3 loop: CASSNVQGEWGANYGYTF. CDR3 coding DNA: TGTGCCAGCAGTAACGTACAGGGAGAATGGGGAGCTAACTATGGCTACACCTTC.

The rearrangement links TRBV6-5 to TRBJ2-7; a weak D match, TRBD1 (5 bases). The CDR3 extends over 13 amino acids. Trimming pared 5 bases from V and 4 bases from J, leaving 12 bases between. Germline CDR1 reads MNHEY; CDR2 reads SVGAGI. DNA for the CDR3: TGTGCCAGCAGTAAGGGGCCCCCTTACGAGCAGTACTTC. Translating gives CASSKGPPYEQYF.

This chain joins TRBV6-5 and TRBJ1-5, with D uncertain. The CDR3 has 13 amino acids. The ends were cut back, 6 bases at V and 5 bases at J, with 11 bases in the middle. Germline V gives CDR1 MNHEY, CDR2 SVGAGI. The CDR3 spells CASRRFGDQPQHF. CDR3 coding DNA: TGTGCCAGCAGGAGATTCGGGGATCAGCCCCAGCATTTT.

This clone has only one observation. The chain employs TRBV7-9 and TRBJ2-7; D is unresolved. V shed 1 base and J shed 3 bases, with 10 bases lying between them. From germline, CDR1 is SEHNR and CDR2 FQNEAQ (reference sequence). CDR3 length: 14 amino acids. As DNA, the CDR3 is TGTGCCAGCAGCTTAGTAGGTCCAGGCTACGAGCAGTACTTC. Its protein product is CASSLVGPGYEQYF.

In this sample, this clone turned up a few times. The chain joins TRBV10-3 to TRBJ1-1; D uncertain. Germline-derived CDR1 and CDR2 are ENHRY and SYGVKD. V gave up 0 bases and J gave up 6 bases, with 14 bases separating them. CDR3 length equals 15 residues. CDR3: CAISESRALGAEAFF. CDR3 nucleotide sequence: TGTGCCATCAGTGAGTCGAGAGCCCTTGGAGCTGAAGCTTTCTTT.

The V call is TRBV5-4, the J call TRBJ1-4; no clear D. The CDR3 spans 13 residues. V was cut by 0 bases and J by 8 bases, with 8 bases left in between. CDR1 is SGHNT and CDR2 is YYREEE in the germline V gene (reference sequence). CDR3 nucleotides: TGTGCCAGCAGCTTGGGGGTGCGGGAAAAACTGTTTTTT. This translates into CASSLGVREKLFF.

The chain joins TRBV6-5 to TRBJ2-7; D perhaps matches TRBD2 (5 bases). The CDR3 covers 14 residues. Germline V CDR1 and CDR2: MNHEY, SVGAGI. Trimming pared 6 bases from V and 4 bases from J, leaving 16 bases between. The CDR3 DNA reads as TGTGCCAGCAGCCCAAGCGGACTTCTGTACGAGCAGTACTTC. It specifies CASSPSGLLYEQYF.

The rearrangement joins TRBV5-6 to TRBJ2-3; D ambiguous. Germline-derived CDR1 and CDR2 are SGHDT and YYEEEE. The CDR3 is 16 residues long. V was cut by 2 bases and J by 2 bases, with 15 bases left in between. CDR3 region: CASSFDTPSNTDTQYF. DNA of the CDR3: TGTGCCAGCAGCTTCGATACGCCCTCGAACACAGATACGCAGTATTTT.

V gene TRBV9 combines with J gene TRBJ1-3; 10 bases are a match to TRBD1. V was pared by 0 bases and J by 9 bases, with 3 bases of the junction left unmatched. Germline values: CDR1 SGDLS, CDR2 YYNGEE. The CDR3 spans 14 residues. Here the CDR3 reads CASSVGDRGGTIYF. DNA of the CDR3: TGTGCCAGCAGCGTAGGGGACAGGGGCGGCACCATATATTTT. The variable domain in full, with the rest retrieved from reference TRBV9 and TRBJ1-3, is DSGVTQTPKHLITATGQRVTLRCSPRSGDLSVYWYQQSLDQGLQFLIQYYNGEERAKGNILERFSAQQFPDLHSELNLSSLELGDSALYFCASSVGDRGGTIYFGEGSWLTVV.

The chain combines TRBV3-1 (or the pseudogene TRBV3-2) with TRBJ1-6, with D perhaps matching TRBD1 (5 bases). The ends were cut back, 4 bases at V and 9 bases at J, with 19 bases in the middle. The CDR3 consists of 16 residues. CDR1 is LGHDT and CDR2 is YNNKEL in the germline V gene (reference sequence). CDR3 protein: CASSRTDQIGGSPLHF. In DNA, the CDR3 is TGTGCCAGCAGCCGGACGGACCAAATTGGGGGTTCACCCCTCCACTTT.